This paragraph reports one TCR beta chain. Its antigen remains undetermined. Base-call qualities are not available, and no considerably larger clone is one nucleotide away. Preparation of the library involved the immunoSEQ multiplex PCR assay. Per the source publication's procedure: A statistical classification framework was built for diagnosing cytomegalovirus status from the catalog of TCR beta chain sequences. The source is immuneACCESS, and TCRdb retained only in-frame sequences with V and J called. Part of the clones is not carried over; for the studies checked, unresolved V genes explain less than half of this, and the remainder is unexplained. V and J calls and clone size come straight from that table; D and trimming were deduced from the DNA. This sample has about 220,000 clones in its table, and around 88% of those were observed once. About 2.7% of the sample lies in the top ten. Donors formed part of the validation cohort, which comprised 120 subjects and was distinct from the first cohort of 670 or so subjects.

V drops 6 bases and J drops 6 bases, leaving 12 bases in between. The CDR3 holds 12 amino acids from the cysteine to the phenylalanine. Only the CDR3 DNA stays, 36 bases, in frame from base 1. CDR1 and CDR2, looked up from the germline V gene (reference sequence), are LNHDA and SQIVND. The data were obtained in a study of cytomegalovirus exposure and HLA in healthy donors (dated 2017 in TCRdb). About the full investigation: According to a later analysis, one platform produced both the roughly 120 validation repertoires and the approximately 670 repertoires of the first cohort. The study aimed to test whether signatures of past pathogen exposure could be identified by cataloging public T cell receptors. In addition to the first cohort of about 650 subjects, a separate validation cohort of approximately 130 different subjects was used. The study combined high-throughput TCR immunosequencing, statistical association of individual TCRs with disease status, and machine learning to predict cytomegalovirus infection status. The paper as a whole reports these results and caveats: It was suggested by the authors that the approach could potentially be generalized to other disease states and immunological phenotypes. All 120 or so repertoires were used to score co-occurrence in the validation cohort in a later analysis, because that analysis had no HLA typing for the cohort. In the study, about 150 TCR beta chains were listed as associated with cytomegalovirus. Three of the identified cytomegalovirus-associated TCR beta chains were confirmed in vitro to be specific for cytomegalovirus antigens. Cytomegalovirus status was reported to be diagnosed by the classifier with high specificity and sensitivity in both the original and validation cohorts. Of the cluster scores, approximately 95% were above 0 in a later analysis, which found that TCRs clustered in the first cohort also tended to co-occur in the 110 or so validation repertoires. Most TCR sequences were observed very rarely across donors, whereas some public TCRs were present in many individuals.

The TCR originated in a woman under 30 in good health and CMV-seronegative. The chain couples TRBV19 to TRBJ2-7, with TRBD1 perhaps the D gene, on 6 matching bases. The sequenced material came from PBMCs. CDR3 reads: CASSKDRFEQYF. In nucleotides, the sequence is TGTGCCAGTAGCAAAGACAGGTTCGAGCAGTACTTC.